This entry lists 28 T cell receptor beta chains sequenced from one sample in a study of CD4 T cells in relation to SARS-CoV-2 and coronaviruses. Their specific antigens are unknown. Profiling relied on immunoSEQ multiplex PCR, and the TCRdb table lists in-frame clones only, not all of them. There are fewer than 45,000 clones in the sample; under 90% occur only once, and roughly 1.2% lies in the top ten. Sequenced material: naive CD4+ T cells from PBMCs, cultured in vitro. Regarding subset: naive CD4+ T cells isolated by negative enrichment. The receptors come from an adult with COVID-19.

The rearrangement joins TRBV19 to TRBJ2-4, with 7 bases fitting TRBD1. There are 16 residues in the CDR3. Germline V gives CDR1 LNHDA, CDR2 SQIVND (reference sequence). J lost 3 bases, V lost 5 bases, and 10 bases had no gene match. As DNA, the CDR3 is TGTGCCAGTAGTGTACAGGGGATTCTAGGCAAAAACATTCAGTACTTC. It is translated as CASSVQGILGKNIQYF.

This chain links TRBV18 with TRBJ2-2; TRBD2 agrees at 10 bases. Per the germline V gene, CDR1 is KGHSH and CDR2 is LQKENI. CDR3 size: 16 residues. Trimming at V came to 3 bases and at J to 7 bases, leaving 8 bases not matched to a gene. CDR3 region: CASSPPSGRSGGELFF. Here the CDR3 DNA reads TGTGCCAGCTCACCCCCTAGCGGGAGAAGCGGCGGGGAGCTGTTTTTT.

This clone was recorded once. This chain links TRBV6-5 with TRBJ1-5; TRBD1 aligns across 7 bases. After removal of 7 bases from V and 7 bases from J, the junction contained 10 bases not matched to a gene. The CDR3 covers 14 residues. CDR1 and CDR2 from the germline V gene are MNHEY and SVGAGI. As DNA, the CDR3 is TGTGCCAGCACACCACAGGGGAGGCGACAGCCCCAGCATTTT. This gives the protein CASTPQGRRQPQHF.

This clone showed up just once. The rearrangement links TRBV5-1 to TRBJ2-3, with a weak D call TRBD2 (6 bases). There are 14 residues in the CDR3. Germline V gene data show CDR1 as SGHRS and CDR2 as YFSETQ. The V gene lost 3 bases and the J gene lost 4 bases, with 12 bases spanning the gap. The CDR3 DNA sequence: TGCGCCAGCAGCTGGAGGGGTAAATCAGATACGCAGTATTTT. Its protein product is CASSWRGKSDTQYF.

V is TRBV5-5 and J is TRBJ2-7; D gene uncertain. The V end lost 4 bases, the J end lost 2 bases, and 10 bases lay between the germline ends. The CDR3 extends over 13 amino acids. Germline V gives CDR1 SGHKS, CDR2 YYEKEE (reference sequence). CDR3 in DNA: TGTGCCAGCAGCGTAGGACCTGCCTACGAGCAGTACTTC. Translation: CASSVGPAYEQYF.

This clone came up a few times. This sequence joins TRBV7-9 and TRBJ1-4; D uncertain. Germline V gene lookup returns CDR1 SEHNR and CDR2 FQNEAQ (reference sequence). The CDR3 is made up of 14 amino acids. Trimming cost V 5 bases and J 0 bases, with 7 bases left between them. CDR3 in amino acids: CASSLDATNEKLFF. In nucleotides, the CDR3 is TGTGCCAGCAGCCTCGATGCAACTAATGAAAAACTGTTTTTT.

The gene calls are TRBV7-9 and TRBJ2-1, with a weak D call TRBD2 (6 bases). This CDR3 has 14 residues. The V end lost 4 bases, the J end lost 7 bases, and 14 bases lay between the germline ends. Germline CDR1 is SEHNR and CDR2 is FQNEAQ (reference sequence). In DNA, the CDR3 is TGTGCCAGCAGCTCCTACCTAGCGCGGAATGAGCAGTTCTTC. This gives the protein CASSSYLARNEQFF.

V and J are TRBV5-4 and TRBJ2-7, with 9 bases that match TRBD2. Trimming took 4 bases from V and 6 from J; bases not matched to a gene: 11. This CDR3 spans 15 amino acids. Germline V gene lookup returns CDR1 SGHNT and CDR2 YYREEE (reference sequence). The DNA for the CDR3 is TGTGCCAGCAGCCCGATGACTAGCGGATCCGTCGAGCAGTACTTC. It codes for CASSPMTSGSVEQYF.

V is TRBV9 and J is TRBJ2-5; TRBD1 matches at 8 bases. Germline CDR1 SGDLS, CDR2 YYNGEE. V was clipped by 4 bases and J by 5 bases; unmatched bases: 7. The CDR3 extends over 14 amino acids. Here the CDR3 reads CASSRQDRDETQYF. The CDR3 DNA reads TGTGCCAGCAGCCGACAGGACAGGGACGAGACCCAGTACTTC. Drawing the rest from reference TRBV9 and TRBJ2-5, the complete variable domain is DSGVTQTPKHLITATGQRVTLRCSPRSGDLSVYWYQQSLDQGLQFLIQYYNGEERAKGNILERFSAQQFPDLHSELNLSSLELGDSALYFCASSRQDRDETQYFGPGTRLLVL.

The chain recombines TRBV27 with TRBJ1-1, with D hard to call. CDR3 length equals 12 residues. V gave up 6 bases and J gave up 1 base, with 6 bases separating them. The germline V gene has CDR1 MNHEY and CDR2 SMNVEV (reference sequence). The CDR3 DNA sequence: TGTGCCAGCAGCCGATCGAACACTGAAGCTTTCTTT. Translated: CASSRSNTEAFF.

The V gene is TRBV11-3, the J gene TRBJ1-3; possibly TRBD1 for D (6 bases). Germline CDR1 reads SGHNT; CDR2 reads YENEEA. V dropped 5 bases and J dropped 0 bases, with 11 bases sitting between them. This CDR3 has 15 amino acids. CDR3 sequence: CASSADSSSGNTIYF. CDR3 DNA sequence: TGTGCCAGCAGCGCGGACAGTAGCTCTGGAAACACCATATATTTT.

The V and J genes are TRBV7-2 and TRBJ2-2; 11 bases are shared with TRBD2. Germline V gene lookup returns CDR1 SGHTA and CDR2 FQGNSA. Losses at the gene ends were 1 base for V and 4 bases for J; bases not matched to a gene: 2. The CDR3 has 16 residues. CDR3 protein: CASSLGLAGSTGELFF. CDR3 DNA: TGTGCCAGCAGCTTAGGACTAGCGGGAAGCACCGGGGAGCTGTTTTTT. Together with reference TRBV7-2 and TRBJ2-2, the CDR3 gives the full variable domain: GAGVSQSPSNKVTEKGKDVELRCDPISGHTALYWYRQSLGQGLEFLIYFQGNSAPDKSGLPSDRFSAERTGGSVSTLTIQRTQQEDSAVYLCASSLGLAGSTGELFFGEGSRLTVL.

The rearrangement links TRBV10-3 to TRBJ2-3, with TRBD2 identical over 13 bases. From germline, CDR1 is ENHRY and CDR2 SYGVKD. V trimming: 10 bases; J trimming: 5 bases; junction bases outside the gene matches: 3. The CDR3 loop spans 13 amino acids. The CDR3 coding sequence is TGTGCCACTGGACTAGCGGGAGAAGATACGCAGTATTTT. This sequence encodes CATGLAGEDTQYF.

DNA of the CDR3: TGTGCCAGCAGGCGACATGGATCCTTTAAGGCTTTCTTT. Protein sequence: CASRRHGSFKAFF. This chain uses TRBV28 with TRBJ1-1; no clear D. From germline, CDR1 is MDHEN and CDR2 SYDVKM. CDR3 length equals 13 residues. Trimming pared 6 bases from V and 11 bases from J, leaving 19 bases between.

This clone was counted between two and nine times. The CDR3 reads CASSLGQVGSPLHF. Here the CDR3 DNA reads TGTGCCAGCAGCTTGGGACAGGTCGGTTCACCCCTCCACTTT. The rearrangement links TRBV7-3 to TRBJ1-6, with 8 bases matching TRBD1. Germline V gene data show CDR1 as SGHTA and CDR2 as FQGTGA. The V segment lost 3 bases and the J segment 9 bases; nucleotides outside the gene matches: 4. The CDR3 extends over 14 amino acids.

Worth noting for this clone: Sequence at one end of the junction differs from germline and may be a read error. This chain connects TRBV5-6 to TRBJ2-1; no clear D gene. There are 13 residues in the CDR3. Germline lookup yields CDR1 SGHDT and CDR2 YYEEEE. The CDR3 spells CASSLDSYNEQFF. CDR3 sequence (DNA): TGTGCCAGCAGTTTGGACTCCTACAATGAGCAGTTCTTC. The variable domain in full, with the rest retrieved from reference TRBV5-6 and TRBJ2-1, is DAGVTQSPTHLIKTRGQQVTLRCSPKSGHDTVSWYQQALGQGPQFIFQYYEEEERQRGNFPDRFSGHQFPNYSSELNVNALLLGDSALYLCASSLDSYNEQFFGPGTRLTVL.

The chain has TRBV7-8 and TRBJ2-6, with 10 bases aligning to TRBD1. CDR3 length: 19 amino acids. CDR1 and CDR2 from the germline V gene are SGHVS and FQNEAQ. V lost 0 bases, J lost 0 bases, and 5 bases stayed unmatched. This CDR3 is CASSLAGTGERSGANVLTF. The DNA for the CDR3 is TGTGCCAGCAGCTTAGCAGGGACAGGGGAGCGCTCTGGGGCCAACGTCCTGACTTTC.

The gene calls are TRBV9 and TRBJ2-3, with D possibly TRBD2 on 6 matching bases. Germline CDR1 reads SGDLS; CDR2 reads YYNGEE. V lost 2 bases and J lost 6, with 10 bases in between. This CDR3 region has 13 residues. As DNA, the CDR3 is TGTGCCAGCAGCGTCGGCGGGGTGGATACGCAGTATTTT. This sequence encodes CASSVGGVDTQYF. The whole variable domain, remainder taken from reference TRBV9 and TRBJ2-3, is DSGVTQTPKHLITATGQRVTLRCSPRSGDLSVYWYQQSLDQGLQFLIQYYNGEERAKGNILERFSAQQFPDLHSELNLSSLELGDSALYFCASSVGGVDTQYFGPGTRLTVL.

The V gene is TRBV3-1 (or the pseudogene TRBV3-2), the J gene TRBJ2-5; 8 bases are a match to TRBD1. The CDR3 covers 15 residues. Looked up from germline, CDR1 is LGHDT and CDR2 is YNNKEL (reference sequence). V shed 0 bases and J 5 bases; nucleotides not matched to a gene: 5. In DNA, the CDR3 is TGTGCCAGCAGCCAAGAGGGCAGGGGGCTGGAGACCCAGTACTTC. Residues: CASSQEGRGLETQYF.

This chain connects TRBV19 to TRBJ2-1; the match to TRBD1 covers 7 bases. The CDR3 sequence is 15 residues long. The ends lost 6 bases at V and 6 bases at J; junction bases unmatched: 11. In germline, CDR1 is LNHDA, CDR2 SQIVND (reference sequence). The DNA of the CDR3 is TGTGCCAGTAGCTACAGGGGAAAGCTAGGCAATGAGCAGTTCTTC. It translates to CASSYRGKLGNEQFF.

This chain uses TRBV23-1 with TRBJ2-1; TRBD2 matches 9 bases. TRBV23-1 is sorted into the ORF group, with uncertain function. The CDR3 runs 20 residues. V dropped 3 bases and J dropped 2; count of bases not matched to a gene: 17. The CDR3: CASSHPGLADIPRAYNEQFF. For the CDR3, the DNA is TGCGCCAGCAGTCATCCGGGACTAGCAGACATCCCGAGGGCCTACAATGAGCAGTTCTTC.

V is TRBV19 and J is TRBJ1-2; 7 bases are a match to TRBD1. The CDR3 has 13 residues. CDR1 LNHDA and CDR2 SQIVND come from the germline V gene (reference sequence). The trim removed 4 bases at V and 4 bases at J, leaving 3 bases unmatched. In nucleotides, the CDR3 is TGTGCCAGTAGTAGGGACAGCTCCTATGGCTACACCTTC. Its translation: CASSRDSSYGYTF.

The genes are TRBV12-5 and TRBJ1-6; no clear D. V dropped 1 base and J dropped 6 bases, with 1 base sitting between them. The CDR3 totals 12 residues. Germline V lookup: CDR1 LGHNT, CDR2 FRNRAP. For the CDR3, the DNA is TGTGCTAGTGGTTTGGGTAATTCACCCCTCCACTTT. This gives the protein CASGLGNSPLHF. The complete variable domain, with remaining parts taken from reference TRBV12-5 and TRBJ1-6, reads DARVTQTPRHKVTEMGQEVTMRCQPILGHNTVFWYRQTMMQGLELLAYFRNRAPLDDSGMPKDRFSAEMPDATLATLKIQPSEPRDSAVYFCASGLGNSPLHFGNGTRLTVT.

This clone was recorded only once. The rearrangement uses TRBV15 and TRBJ1-4; D may be TRBD1 (5 bases). This CDR3 has 16 residues. V dropped 0 bases and J dropped 4 bases, with 12 bases sitting between them. Germline assignment: CDR1 LNHNV and CDR2 YYDKDF (reference sequence). The CDR3 protein is CATSRDMGGGNEKLFF. CDR3 in DNA: TGTGCCACCAGCAGAGATATGGGGGGTGGTAATGAAAAACTGTTTTTT.

The rearrangement uses TRBV7-9 and TRBJ1-1; D is unresolved. The CDR3 is made up of 14 amino acids. The V end was cut by 1 base, the J end by 0 bases, with 6 bases between. Germline V gene lookup returns CDR1 SEHNR and CDR2 FQNEAQ (reference sequence). CDR3 sequence: CASSLGSVNTEAFF. CDR3 in DNA: TGTGCCAGCAGCTTAGGTTCTGTGAACACTGAAGCTTTCTTT.

In its sample, this clone was seen a few times. The chain uses TRBV10-3 and TRBJ2-2; weak D call: TRBD1 (5 bases). CDR3 length: 14 amino acids. The V end was cut by 8 bases, the J end by 1 base, with 11 bases between. Germline V gene lookup returns CDR1 ENHRY and CDR2 SYGVKD. CDR3 sequence: CAIGFQGNTGELFF. CDR3 sequence (DNA): TGTGCCATCGGGTTCCAGGGGAACACCGGGGAGCTGTTTTTT.

The chain is built from TRBV28 and TRBJ2-5, with D possibly matching TRBD1 (5 bases). V was trimmed by 6 bases and J by 4 bases, leaving 9 bases between them. CDR1 MDHEN and CDR2 SYDVKM come from the germline V gene. The length of the CDR3 is 12 residues. CDR3 loop: CASRGVVETQYF. In DNA, the CDR3 is TGTGCCAGCAGAGGGGTAGTAGAGACCCAGTACTTC.

The chain recombines TRBV2 with TRBJ2-1; 10 bases agree with TRBD2. The length of the CDR3 is 15 residues. Germline V gene lookup returns CDR1 SNHLY and CDR2 FYNNEI. The V gene end was trimmed by 1 base and the J gene end by 10 bases; junction bases not matched to a gene: 7. Here the CDR3 DNA reads TGTGCCAGCAGTGAAGGGCTAGCGGGAGTAGAAGAGCAGTTCTTC. Its protein is CASSEGLAGVEEQFF. Based on the CDR3 plus reference TRBV2 and TRBJ2-1, the full variable domain is EPEVTQTPSHQVTQMGQEVILRCVPISNHLYFYWYRQILGQKVEFLVSFYNNEISEKSEIFDDQFSVERPDGSNFTLKIRSTKLEDSAMYFCASSEGLAGVEEQFFGPGTRLTVL.